This T cell receptor (beta chain) was identified in a study of blood T cell repertoires in COVID-19. Study information: The origin of the acute and convalescent COVID-19 samples was the United States, Italy and Spain. T cells, B-cell-depleted T cells, or PBMCs supplied cDNA or gDNA.

The germline V gene has CDR1 MDHEN and CDR2 SYDVKM. The V end was cut by 4 bases, the J end by 6 bases, with 16 bases between. The CDR3 has 14 residues. Authors' processing steps: From reference gene primer amplification, estimates of nucleated cell counts were derived. Produced via immunoSEQ multiplex PCR; TCRdb's table is partial and in-frame only. V, J and clone size are taken as reported in that table, and D and trimming were inferred from the DNA itself. This repertoire shows about 52,000 clones, 85% to 90% found once; its top ten account for 9%. Sequencing used peripheral blood. This chain joins TRBV28 and TRBJ2-7; D might be TRBD2 (5 bases). The receptor's source is a man older than 75 with active or convalescent COVID-19. Here the CDR3 DNA reads TGTGCCAGCAGTTACGGGGTTACACCGGGCGAGCAGTACTTC. It yields the protein CASSYGVTPGEQYF.